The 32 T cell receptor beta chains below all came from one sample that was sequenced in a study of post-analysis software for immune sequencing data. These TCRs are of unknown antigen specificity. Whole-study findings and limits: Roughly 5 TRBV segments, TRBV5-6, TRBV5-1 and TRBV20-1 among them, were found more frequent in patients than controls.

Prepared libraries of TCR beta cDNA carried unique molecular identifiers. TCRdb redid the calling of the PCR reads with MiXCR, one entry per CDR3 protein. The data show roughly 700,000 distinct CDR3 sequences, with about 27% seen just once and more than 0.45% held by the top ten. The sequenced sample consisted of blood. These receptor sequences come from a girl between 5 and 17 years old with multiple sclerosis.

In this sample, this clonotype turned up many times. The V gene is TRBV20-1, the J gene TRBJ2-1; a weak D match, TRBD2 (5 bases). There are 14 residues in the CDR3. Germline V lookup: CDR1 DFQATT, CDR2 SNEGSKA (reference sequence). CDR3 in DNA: TGCAGCTATGTCGGGGTACGGTGGGACAATGAGCAGTTCTTC. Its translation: CSYVGVRWDNEQFF.

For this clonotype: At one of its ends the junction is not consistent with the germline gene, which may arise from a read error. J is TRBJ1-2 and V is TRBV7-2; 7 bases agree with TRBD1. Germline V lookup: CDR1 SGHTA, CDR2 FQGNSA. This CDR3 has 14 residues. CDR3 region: CASSIAGTEYGYTF. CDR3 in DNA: TGTGCCAGCAGCATAGCCGGGACAGAGTATGGCTACACCTTC.

The CDR3 DNA sequence: TGTGCCAGCACCCGGGACGTGAACACTGAAGCTTTCTTT. Protein sequence: CASTRDVNTEAFF. The chain is built from TRBV6-5 and TRBJ1-1, with D perhaps matching TRBD1 (5 bases). Trimming removed 7 bases at V and 0 bases at J, with 9 bases between. Germline V gene data show CDR1 as MNHEY and CDR2 as SVGAGI. This CDR3 is built from 13 residues.

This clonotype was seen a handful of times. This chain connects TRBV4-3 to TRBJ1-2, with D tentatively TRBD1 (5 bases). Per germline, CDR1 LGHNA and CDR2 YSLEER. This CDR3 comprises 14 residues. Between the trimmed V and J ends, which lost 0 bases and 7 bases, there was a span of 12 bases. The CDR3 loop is CASSQDRLGGGYTF. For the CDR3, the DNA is TGCGCCAGCAGCCAAGATCGGCTGGGGGGTGGCTACACCTTC.

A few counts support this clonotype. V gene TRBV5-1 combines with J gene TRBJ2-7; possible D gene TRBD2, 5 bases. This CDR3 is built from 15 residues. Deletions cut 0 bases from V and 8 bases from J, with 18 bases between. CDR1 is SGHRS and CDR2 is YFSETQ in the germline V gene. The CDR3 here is CASSLASSPEAQQYF. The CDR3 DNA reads TGCGCCAGCAGCTTGGCATCTAGCCCGGAGGCGCAGCAGTACTTC.

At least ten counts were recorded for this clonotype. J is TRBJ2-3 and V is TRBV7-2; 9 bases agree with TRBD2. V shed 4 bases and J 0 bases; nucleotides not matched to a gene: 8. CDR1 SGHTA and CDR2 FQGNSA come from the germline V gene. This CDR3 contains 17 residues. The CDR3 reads CASSWGLGTSSTDTQYF. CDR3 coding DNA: TGTGCCAGCAGCTGGGGGTTGGGGACTAGCAGCACAGATACGCAGTATTTT.

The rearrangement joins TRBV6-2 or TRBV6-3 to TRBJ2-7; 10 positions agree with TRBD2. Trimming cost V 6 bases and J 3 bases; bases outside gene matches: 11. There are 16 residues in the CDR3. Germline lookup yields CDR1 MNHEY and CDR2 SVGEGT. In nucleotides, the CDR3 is TGTGCCAGCAGAACGGAACCGGGACTAGCGCACTACGAGCAGTACTTC. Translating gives CASRTEPGLAHYEQYF.

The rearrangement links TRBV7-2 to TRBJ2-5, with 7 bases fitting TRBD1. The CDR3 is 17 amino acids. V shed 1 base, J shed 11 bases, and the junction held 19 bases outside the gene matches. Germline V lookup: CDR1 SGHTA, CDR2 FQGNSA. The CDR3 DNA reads TGTGCCAGCAGCTTAGATCGGGACAGTTACATTTGGGATGAGCAGTACTTC. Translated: CASSLDRDSYIWDEQYF. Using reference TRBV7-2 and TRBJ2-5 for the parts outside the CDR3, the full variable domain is GAGVSQSPSNKVTEKGKDVELRCDPISGHTALYWYRQSLGQGLEFLIYFQGNSAPDKSGLPSDRFSAERTGGSVSTLTIQRTQQEDSAVYLCASSLDRDSYIWDEQYFGPGTRLLVL.

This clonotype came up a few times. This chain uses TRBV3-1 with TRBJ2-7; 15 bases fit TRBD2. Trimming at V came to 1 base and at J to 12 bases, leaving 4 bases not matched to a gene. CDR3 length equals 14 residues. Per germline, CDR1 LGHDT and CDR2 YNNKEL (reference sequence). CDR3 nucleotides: TGTGCCAGCAGCCAAGGGACTAGCGGGAGGGGGGCGTACTTC. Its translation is CASSQGTSGRGAYF.

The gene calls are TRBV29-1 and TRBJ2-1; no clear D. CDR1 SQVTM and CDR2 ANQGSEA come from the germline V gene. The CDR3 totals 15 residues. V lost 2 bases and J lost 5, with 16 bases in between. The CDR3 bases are TGCAGCGTTGAATTTAGTAGAAGGCACCACAATGAGCAGTTCTTC. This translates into CSVEFSRRHHNEQFF.

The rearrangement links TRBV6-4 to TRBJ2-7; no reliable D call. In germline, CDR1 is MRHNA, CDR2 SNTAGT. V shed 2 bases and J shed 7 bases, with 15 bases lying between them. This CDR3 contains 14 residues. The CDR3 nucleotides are TGTGCCAGCAGTGACCTACCCTCTAGTTCAGAGCAGTACTTC. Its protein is CASSDLPSSSEQYF.

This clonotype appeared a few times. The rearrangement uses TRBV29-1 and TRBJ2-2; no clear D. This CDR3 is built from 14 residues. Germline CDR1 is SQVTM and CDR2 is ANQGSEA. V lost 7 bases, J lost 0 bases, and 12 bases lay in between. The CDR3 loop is CSGSPGSNTGELFF. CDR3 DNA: TGCAGCGGCAGCCCAGGTTCGAACACCGGGGAGCTGTTTTTT.

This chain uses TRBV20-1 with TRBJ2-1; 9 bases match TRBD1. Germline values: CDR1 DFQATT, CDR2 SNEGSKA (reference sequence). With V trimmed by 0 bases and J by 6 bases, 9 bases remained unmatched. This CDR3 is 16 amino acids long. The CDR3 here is CSARERTGAWGNEQFF. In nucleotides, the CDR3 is TGCAGTGCTAGAGAAAGGACAGGGGCATGGGGCAATGAGCAGTTCTTC.

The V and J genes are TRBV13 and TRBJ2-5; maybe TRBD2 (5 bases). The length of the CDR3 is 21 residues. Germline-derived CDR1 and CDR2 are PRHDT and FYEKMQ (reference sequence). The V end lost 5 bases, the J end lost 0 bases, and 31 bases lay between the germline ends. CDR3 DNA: TGTGCCAGCAGCCAGAGAAACGCCCCCCTAGCCCGAAAGCAGTACCAAGAGACCCAGTACTTC. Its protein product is CASSQRNAPLARKQYQETQYF.

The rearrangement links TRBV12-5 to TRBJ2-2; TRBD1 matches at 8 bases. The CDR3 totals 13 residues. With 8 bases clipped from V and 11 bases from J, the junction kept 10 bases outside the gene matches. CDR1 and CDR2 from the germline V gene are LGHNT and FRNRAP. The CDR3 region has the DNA TGTGCTAGTCCTGGGACAGGTCGGGCTGAGCTGTTTTTT. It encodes CASPGTGRAELFF.

The CDR3 loop reads CASSVETGTGELFF. In nucleotides, the CDR3 is TGTGCCAGCAGCGTAGAAACAGGGACCGGGGAGCTGTTTTTT. The V and J genes are TRBV9 and TRBJ2-2, with D tentatively TRBD1 (6 bases). The CDR3 sequence is 14 residues long. Trimming took off 0 bases at V and 5 bases at J, with 8 bases between the two ends. Germline CDR1 SGDLS, CDR2 YYNGEE.

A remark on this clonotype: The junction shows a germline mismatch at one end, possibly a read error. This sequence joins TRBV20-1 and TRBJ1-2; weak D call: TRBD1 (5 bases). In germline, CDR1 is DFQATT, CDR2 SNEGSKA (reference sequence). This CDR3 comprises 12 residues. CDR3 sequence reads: CSAPKGIYDYTF. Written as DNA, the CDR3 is TGCAGTGCCCCTAAGGGGATCTATGACTACACCTTC.

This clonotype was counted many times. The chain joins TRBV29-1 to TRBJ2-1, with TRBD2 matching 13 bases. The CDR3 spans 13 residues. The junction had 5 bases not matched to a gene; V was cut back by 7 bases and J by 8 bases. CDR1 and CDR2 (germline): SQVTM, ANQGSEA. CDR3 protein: CSDRLAGGHEQFF. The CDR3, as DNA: TGCAGCGATCGACTAGCGGGAGGTCATGAGCAGTTCTTC.

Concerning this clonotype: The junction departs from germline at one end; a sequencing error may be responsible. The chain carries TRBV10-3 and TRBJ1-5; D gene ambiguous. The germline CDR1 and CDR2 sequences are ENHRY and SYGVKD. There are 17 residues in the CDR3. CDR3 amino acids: CAISESVGRPSNRPQHF. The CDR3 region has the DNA TGTGCCATCAGTGAGTCCGTGGGGAGACCTAGCAATCGGCCCCAGCATTTT.

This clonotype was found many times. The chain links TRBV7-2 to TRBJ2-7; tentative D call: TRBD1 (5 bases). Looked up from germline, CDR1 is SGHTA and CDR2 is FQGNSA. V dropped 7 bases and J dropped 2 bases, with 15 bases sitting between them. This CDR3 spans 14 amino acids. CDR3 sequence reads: CASKDRIFAYEQYF. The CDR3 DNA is TGTGCCAGCAAAGACAGAATTTTTGCCTACGAGCAGTACTTC.

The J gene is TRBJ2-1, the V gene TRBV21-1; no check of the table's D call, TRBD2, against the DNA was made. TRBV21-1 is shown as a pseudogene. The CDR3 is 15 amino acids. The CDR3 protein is CASRTPIAGRNEQFF. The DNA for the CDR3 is TGTGCCAGCAGGACCCCGATAGCGGGAAGAAATGAGCAGTTCTTC.

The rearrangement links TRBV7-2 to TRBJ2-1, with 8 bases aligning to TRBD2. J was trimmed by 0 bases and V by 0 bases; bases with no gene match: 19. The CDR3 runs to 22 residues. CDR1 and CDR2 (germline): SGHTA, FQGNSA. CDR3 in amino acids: CASSLAPGFGASGSRSYNEQFF. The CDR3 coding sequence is TGTGCCAGCAGCTTAGCGCCTGGGTTCGGGGCTAGCGGGTCCCGCTCCTACAATGAGCAGTTCTTC. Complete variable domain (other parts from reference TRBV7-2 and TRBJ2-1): GAGVSQSPSNKVTEKGKDVELRCDPISGHTALYWYRQSLGQGLEFLIYFQGNSAPDKSGLPSDRFSAERTGGSVSTLTIQRTQQEDSAVYLCASSLAPGFGASGSRSYNEQFFGPGTRLTVL.

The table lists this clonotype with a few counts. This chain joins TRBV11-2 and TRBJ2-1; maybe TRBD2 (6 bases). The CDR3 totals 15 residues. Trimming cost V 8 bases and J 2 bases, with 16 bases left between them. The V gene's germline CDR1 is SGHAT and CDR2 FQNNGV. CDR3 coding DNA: TGTGCCAGCTATCCCCTAGCGAGGGCCTACAATGAGCAGTTCTTC. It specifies CASYPLARAYNEQFF.

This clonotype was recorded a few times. In DNA, the CDR3 is TGCAGTGCTGTAGGGAGGGAGACCCAGTACTTC. This gives the protein CSAVGRETQYF. V usage is TRBV20-1 and J usage is TRBJ2-5, with D maybe TRBD2 (6 bases). Deletions cut 5 bases from V and 5 bases from J, with 9 bases between. The CDR3 is made up of 11 amino acids. The germline CDR1 and CDR2 sequences are DFQATT and SNEGSKA (reference sequence).

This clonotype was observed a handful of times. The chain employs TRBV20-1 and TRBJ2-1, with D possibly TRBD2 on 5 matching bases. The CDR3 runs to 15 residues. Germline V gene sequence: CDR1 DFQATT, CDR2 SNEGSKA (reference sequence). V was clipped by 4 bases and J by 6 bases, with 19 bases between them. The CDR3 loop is CSATALGSAGNEQFF. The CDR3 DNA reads TGCAGTGCTACCGCCTTGGGGAGCGCCGGCAATGAGCAGTTCTTC.

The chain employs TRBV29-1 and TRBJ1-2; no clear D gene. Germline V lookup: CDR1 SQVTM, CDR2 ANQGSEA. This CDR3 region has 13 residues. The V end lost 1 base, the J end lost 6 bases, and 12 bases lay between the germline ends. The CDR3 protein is CSVEGVLSDGYTF. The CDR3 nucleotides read TGCAGCGTTGAAGGGGTCCTTTCGGATGGCTACACCTTC.

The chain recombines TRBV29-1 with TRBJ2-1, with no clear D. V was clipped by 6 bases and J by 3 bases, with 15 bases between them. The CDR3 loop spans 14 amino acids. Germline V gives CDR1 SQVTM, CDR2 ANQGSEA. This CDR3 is CSVNSGPFYNEQFF. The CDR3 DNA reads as TGCAGCGTCAATTCTGGGCCCTTCTACAATGAGCAGTTCTTC.

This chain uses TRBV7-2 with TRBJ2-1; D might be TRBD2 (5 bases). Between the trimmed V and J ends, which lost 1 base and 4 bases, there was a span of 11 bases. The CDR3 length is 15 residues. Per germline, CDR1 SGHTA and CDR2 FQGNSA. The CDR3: CASSLVLSGYNEQFF. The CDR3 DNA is TGTGCCAGCAGCTTAGTCTTATCGGGATACAATGAGCAGTTCTTC.

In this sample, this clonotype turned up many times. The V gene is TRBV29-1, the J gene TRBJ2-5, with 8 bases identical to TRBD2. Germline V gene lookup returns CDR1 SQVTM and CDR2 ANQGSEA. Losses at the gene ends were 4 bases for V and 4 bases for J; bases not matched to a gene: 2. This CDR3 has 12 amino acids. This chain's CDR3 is CSVVTSGETQYF. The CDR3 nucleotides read TGCAGCGTTGTCACTAGCGGAGAGACCCAGTACTTC.

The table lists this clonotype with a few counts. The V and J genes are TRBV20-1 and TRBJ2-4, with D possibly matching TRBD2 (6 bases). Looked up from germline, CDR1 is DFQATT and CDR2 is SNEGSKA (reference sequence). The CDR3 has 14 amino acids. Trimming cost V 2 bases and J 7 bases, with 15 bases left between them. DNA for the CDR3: TGCAGTGCTAGATACGCGGGATTTGACAACATTCAGTACTTC. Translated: CSARYAGFDNIQYF.

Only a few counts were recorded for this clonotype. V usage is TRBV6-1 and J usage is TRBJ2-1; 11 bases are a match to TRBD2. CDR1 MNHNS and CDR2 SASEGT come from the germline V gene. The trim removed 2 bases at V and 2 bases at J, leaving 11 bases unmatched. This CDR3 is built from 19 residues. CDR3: CASSEPSGRQARAYNEQFF. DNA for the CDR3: TGTGCCAGCAGTGAACCTAGCGGGAGGCAGGCTCGGGCCTACAATGAGCAGTTCTTC.

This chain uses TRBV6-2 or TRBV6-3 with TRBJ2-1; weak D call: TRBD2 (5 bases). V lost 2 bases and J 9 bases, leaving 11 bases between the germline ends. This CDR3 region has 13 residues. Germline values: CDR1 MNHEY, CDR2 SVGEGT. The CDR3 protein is CASSYLARGEQFF. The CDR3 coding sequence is TGTGCCAGCAGTTACCTAGCCCGGGGTGAGCAGTTCTTC.